This T cell receptor beta chain was found in a study of CD8 T cells in Susac syndrome. Overall study: Patients with Susac syndrome were therapy-naive, taking corticosteroids, with some also receiving intravenous immunoglobulin, or taking intravenous immunoglobulin alone at the time their blood was drawn.

Reverse transcription of roughly 0.5 to 1 ug RNA used random hexamers. TCRdb re-called the immunoSEQ multiplex PCR reads with MiXCR, one entry per CDR3 protein. The sample has roughly 150,000 distinct CDR3 sequences; around 95% are singletons. The TEMRA cells underwent FACS enrichment, while the CD8+ and CD4+ T cells underwent negative isolation. Per germline, CDR1 DFQATT and CDR2 SNEGSKA (reference sequence). Trimming cost V 4 bases and J 8 bases, with 12 bases left between them. There are 12 residues in the CDR3. The rearrangement uses TRBV20-1 and TRBJ2-1, with D hard to call. The sample comprised CD4+ T cells from PBMCs. The TCR comes from a human donor with Susac syndrome. The CDR3 region has the DNA TGCAGTGCTAAAGGCCCGATCGATGAGCAGTTCTTC. It translates to CSAKGPIDEQFF.